This T cell receptor (beta chain) was profiled in a study of human T cells and chemical hapten exposure. Looking at the study overall: On the upper back, patch tests were applied with 0.01% DPC and read at 6 days.

The library tagged each cDNA molecule with unique molecular identifiers. TCRdb processed the RACE reads anew with MiXCR; each CDR3 protein has one entry. This sample has about 34,000 distinct CDR3 sequences, with approximately 6.3% found just once. Described time point: patch test 1, 2 weeks after DPC sensitization. Treatment indicated: therapeutic diphenylcyclopropenone sensitization with weekly scalp DPC. The authors' total RNA extraction used unfractionated whole blood. Trimming removed 3 bases from V and 0 bases from J, with 7 bases in between. Germline values: CDR1 SGHTA, CDR2 FQGNSA. The CDR3 covers 14 residues. This clonotype was seen ten or more times.

The sequence came from a woman aged 25-40 years with alopecia areata. Some clones in this sample may be carry-over from other donors' samples. The chain has TRBV7-2 and TRBJ2-3; no clear D gene. The sample in question was whole blood, obtained in connection with sensitization to the hapten diphenylcyclopropenone (DPC). The CDR3 sequence is CASSFVVSTDTQYF. The CDR3 DNA sequence: TGTGCCAGCAGCTTCGTGGTTAGCACAGATACGCAGTATTTT.